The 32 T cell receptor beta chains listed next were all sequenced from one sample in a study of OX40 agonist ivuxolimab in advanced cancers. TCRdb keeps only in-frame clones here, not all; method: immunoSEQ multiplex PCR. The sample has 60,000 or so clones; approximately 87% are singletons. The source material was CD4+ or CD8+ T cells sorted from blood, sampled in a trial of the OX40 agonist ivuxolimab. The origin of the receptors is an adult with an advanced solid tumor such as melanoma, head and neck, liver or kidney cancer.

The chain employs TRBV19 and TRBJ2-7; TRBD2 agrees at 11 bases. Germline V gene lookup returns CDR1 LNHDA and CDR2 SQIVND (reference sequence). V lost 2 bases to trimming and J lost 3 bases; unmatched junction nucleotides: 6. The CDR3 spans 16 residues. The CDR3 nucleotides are TGTGCCAGTAGTATATCCCTTAGCGGGAGGGGCTACGAGCAGTACTTC. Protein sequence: CASSISLSGRGYEQYF.

CDR3 sequence reads: CASSQSGTGVEKLFF. DNA for the CDR3: TGTGCCAGCAGCCAATCTGGGACAGGGGTCGAAAAACTGTTTTTT. The rearrangement joins TRBV16 to TRBJ1-4, with 10 bases fitting TRBD1. The CDR3 is 15 residues long. Germline assignment: CDR1 KGHSY and CDR2 FQNENV. V trimming: 0 bases; J trimming: 8 bases; junction bases outside the gene matches: 3.

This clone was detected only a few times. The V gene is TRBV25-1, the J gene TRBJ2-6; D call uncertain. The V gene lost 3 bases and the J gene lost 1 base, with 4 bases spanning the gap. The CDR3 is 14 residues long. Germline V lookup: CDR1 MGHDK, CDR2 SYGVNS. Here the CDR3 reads CASSDRSGANVLTF. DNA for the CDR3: TGTGCCAGCAGTGACAGGTCTGGGGCCAACGTCCTGACTTTC.

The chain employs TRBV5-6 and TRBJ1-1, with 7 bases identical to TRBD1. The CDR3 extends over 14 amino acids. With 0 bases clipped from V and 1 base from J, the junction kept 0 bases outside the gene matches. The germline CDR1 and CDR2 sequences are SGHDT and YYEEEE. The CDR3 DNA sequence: TGTGCCAGCAGCTTGGCAGGGGGGAACACTGAAGCTTTCTTT. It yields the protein CASSLAGGNTEAFF.

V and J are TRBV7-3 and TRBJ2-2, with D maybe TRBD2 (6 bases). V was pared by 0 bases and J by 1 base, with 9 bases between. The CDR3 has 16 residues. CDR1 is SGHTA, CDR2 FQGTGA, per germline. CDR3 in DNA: TGTGCCAGCAGCTTAACCGGCGGGAAGAACACCGGGGAGCTGTTTTTT. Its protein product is CASSLTGGKNTGELFF. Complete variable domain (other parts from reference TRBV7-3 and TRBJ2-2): GAGVSQTPSNKVTEKGKYVELRCDPISGHTALYWYRQSLGQGPEFLIYFQGTGAADDSGLPNDRFFAVRPEGSVSTLKIQRTERGDSAVYLCASSLTGGKNTGELFFGEGSRLTVL.

The CDR3 loop is CASSLGIYGYTF. Written as DNA, the CDR3 is TGTGCCAGCAGCTTGGGGATCTATGGCTACACCTTC. V gene TRBV5-5 combines with J gene TRBJ1-2; D unresolved. Trimming shortened V by 0 bases and J by 4 bases, and 4 bases separated the two germline ends. This CDR3 is built from 12 residues. The germline V gene encodes CDR1 SGHKS and CDR2 YYEKEE (reference sequence).

In nucleotides, the CDR3 is TGTGCCAGCAGTGGCGCTGCGGGACTAGCGGGAGGTCGGAATGAGCAGTTCTTC. Residues: CASSGAAGLAGGRNEQFF. The V call is TRBV6-1, the J call TRBJ2-1, with 15 bases aligning to TRBD2. The CDR3 contains 18 residues. In germline, CDR1 is MNHNS, CDR2 SASEGT. The J segment lost 7 bases and the V segment lost 4 bases, leaving 11 bases of the junction unmatched.

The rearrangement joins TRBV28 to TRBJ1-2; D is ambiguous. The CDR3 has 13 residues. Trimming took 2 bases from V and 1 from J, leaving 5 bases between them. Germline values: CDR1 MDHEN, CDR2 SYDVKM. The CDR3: CASSLELNYGYTF. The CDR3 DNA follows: TGTGCCAGCAGTTTAGAGCTTAACTATGGCTACACCTTC.

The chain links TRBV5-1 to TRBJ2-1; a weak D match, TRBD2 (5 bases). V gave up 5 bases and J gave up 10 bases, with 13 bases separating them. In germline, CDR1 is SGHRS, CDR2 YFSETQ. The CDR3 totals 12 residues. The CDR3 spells CASRDGPGEQFF. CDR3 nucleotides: TGCGCCAGCAGGGATGGACCGGGGGAGCAGTTCTTC.

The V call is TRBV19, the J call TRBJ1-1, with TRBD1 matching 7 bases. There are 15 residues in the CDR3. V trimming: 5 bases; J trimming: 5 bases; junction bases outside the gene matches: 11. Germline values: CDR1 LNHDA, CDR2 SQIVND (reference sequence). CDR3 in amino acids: CASSAIDRAGTEAFF. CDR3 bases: TGTGCCAGTAGTGCCATCGACAGGGCAGGTACTGAAGCTTTCTTT.

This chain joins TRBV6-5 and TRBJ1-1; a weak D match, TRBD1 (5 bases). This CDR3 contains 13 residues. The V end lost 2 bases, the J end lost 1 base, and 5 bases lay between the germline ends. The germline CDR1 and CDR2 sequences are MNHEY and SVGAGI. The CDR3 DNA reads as TGTGCCAGCAGTTACGGACAGAACACTGAAGCTTTCTTT. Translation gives CASSYGQNTEAFF.

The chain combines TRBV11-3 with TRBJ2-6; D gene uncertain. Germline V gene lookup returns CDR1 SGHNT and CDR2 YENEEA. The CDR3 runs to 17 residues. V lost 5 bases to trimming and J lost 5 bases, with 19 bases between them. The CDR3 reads CASSRANRQSRANVLTF. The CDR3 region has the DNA TGTGCCAGCAGCCGGGCAAATCGACAAAGTCGGGCCAACGTCCTGACTTTC.

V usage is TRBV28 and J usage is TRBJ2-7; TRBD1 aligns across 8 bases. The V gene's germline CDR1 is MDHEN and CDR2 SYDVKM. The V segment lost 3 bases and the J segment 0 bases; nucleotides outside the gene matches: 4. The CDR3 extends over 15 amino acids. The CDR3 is CASSLWDRPSYEQYF. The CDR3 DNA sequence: TGTGCCAGCAGTTTGTGGGACAGGCCCTCCTACGAGCAGTACTTC.

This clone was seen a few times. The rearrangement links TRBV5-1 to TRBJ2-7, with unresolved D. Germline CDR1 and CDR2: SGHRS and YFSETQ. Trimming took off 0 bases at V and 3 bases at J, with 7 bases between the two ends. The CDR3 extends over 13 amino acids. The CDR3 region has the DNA TGCGCCAGCAGCTTGGAAGCCGGCTACGAGCAGTACTTC. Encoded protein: CASSLEAGYEQYF. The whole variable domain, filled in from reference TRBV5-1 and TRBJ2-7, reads KAGVTQTPRYLIKTRGQQVTLSCSPISGHRSVSWYQQTPGQGLQFLFEYFSETQRNKGNFPGRFSGRQFSNSRSEMNVSTLELGDSALYLCASSLEAGYEQYFGPGTRLTVT.

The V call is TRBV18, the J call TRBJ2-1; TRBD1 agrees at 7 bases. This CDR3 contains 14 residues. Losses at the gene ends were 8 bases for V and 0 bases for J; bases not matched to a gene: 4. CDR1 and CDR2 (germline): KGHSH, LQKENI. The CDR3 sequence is CASRRDSSYNEQFF. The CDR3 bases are TGTGCCAGCCGACGGGACAGCTCCTACAATGAGCAGTTCTTC.

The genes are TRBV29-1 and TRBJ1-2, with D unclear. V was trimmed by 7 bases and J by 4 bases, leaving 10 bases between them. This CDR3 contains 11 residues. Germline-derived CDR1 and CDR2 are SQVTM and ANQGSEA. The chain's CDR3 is CSGYSTYGYTF. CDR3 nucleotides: TGCAGCGGGTACAGTACCTATGGCTACACCTTC.

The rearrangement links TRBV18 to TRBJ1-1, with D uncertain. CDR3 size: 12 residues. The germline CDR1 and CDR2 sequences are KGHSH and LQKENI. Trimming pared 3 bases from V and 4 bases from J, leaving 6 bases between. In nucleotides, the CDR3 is TGTGCCAGCTCACCCTCTGGCACTGAAGCTTTCTTT. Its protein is CASSPSGTEAFF.

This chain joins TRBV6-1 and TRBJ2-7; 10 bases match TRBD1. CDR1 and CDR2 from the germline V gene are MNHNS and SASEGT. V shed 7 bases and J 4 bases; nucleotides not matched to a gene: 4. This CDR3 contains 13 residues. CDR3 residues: CASTGQGTYEQYF. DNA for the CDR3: TGTGCCAGCACGGGACAGGGGACTTACGAGCAGTACTTC.

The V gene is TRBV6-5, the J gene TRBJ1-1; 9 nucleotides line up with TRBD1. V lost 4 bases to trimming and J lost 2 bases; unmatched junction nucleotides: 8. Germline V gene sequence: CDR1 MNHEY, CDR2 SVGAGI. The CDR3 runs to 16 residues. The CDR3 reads CASSSHRGRGNTEAFF. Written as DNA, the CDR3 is TGTGCCAGCAGTTCACACAGGGGGCGTGGAAACACTGAAGCTTTCTTT.

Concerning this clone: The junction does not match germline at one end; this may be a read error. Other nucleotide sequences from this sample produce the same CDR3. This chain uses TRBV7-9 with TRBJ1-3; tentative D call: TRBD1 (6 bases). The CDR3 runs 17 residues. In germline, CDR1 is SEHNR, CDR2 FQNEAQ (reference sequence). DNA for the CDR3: TGTGCCAGCAGCCTAGCGGACACAGGGATCTCTGGAAACACCATATATTTT. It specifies CASSLADTGISGNTIYF.

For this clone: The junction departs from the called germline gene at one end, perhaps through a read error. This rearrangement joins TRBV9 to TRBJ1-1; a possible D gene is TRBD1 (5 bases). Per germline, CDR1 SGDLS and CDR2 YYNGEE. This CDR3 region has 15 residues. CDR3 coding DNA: TGTGCCAGCAGTGTAGGAGGGGCAGTGAACACTGAAGCTTTCTTT. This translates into CASSVGGAVNTEAFF.

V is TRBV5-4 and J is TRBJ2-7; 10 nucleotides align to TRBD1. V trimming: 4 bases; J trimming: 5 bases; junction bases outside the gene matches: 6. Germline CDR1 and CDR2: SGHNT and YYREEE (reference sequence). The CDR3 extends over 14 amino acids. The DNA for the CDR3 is TGTGCCAGCAGCCTCCGGACAGGGGGGGACGAGCAGTACTTC. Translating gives CASSLRTGGDEQYF.

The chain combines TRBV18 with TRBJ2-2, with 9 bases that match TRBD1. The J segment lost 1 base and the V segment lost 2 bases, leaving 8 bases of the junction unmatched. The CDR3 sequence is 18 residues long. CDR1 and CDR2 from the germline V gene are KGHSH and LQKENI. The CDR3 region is CASSPTPWTGENTGELFF. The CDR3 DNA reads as TGTGCCAGCTCACCAACTCCCTGGACAGGGGAGAACACCGGGGAGCTGTTTTTT.

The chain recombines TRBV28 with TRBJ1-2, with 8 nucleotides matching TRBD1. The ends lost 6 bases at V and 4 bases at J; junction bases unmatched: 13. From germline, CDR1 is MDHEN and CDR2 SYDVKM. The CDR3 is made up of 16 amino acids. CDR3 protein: CASSLLPGTGTYGYTF. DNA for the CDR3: TGTGCCAGCAGCCTCCTCCCGGGGACAGGAACCTATGGCTACACCTTC.

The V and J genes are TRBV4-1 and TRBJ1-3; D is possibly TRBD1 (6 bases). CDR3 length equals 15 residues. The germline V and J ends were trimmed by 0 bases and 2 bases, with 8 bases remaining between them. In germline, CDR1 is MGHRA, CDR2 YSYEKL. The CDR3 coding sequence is TGCGCCAGCAGCCAAGAAGGGACACCTGGAAACACCATATATTTT. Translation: CASSQEGTPGNTIYF.

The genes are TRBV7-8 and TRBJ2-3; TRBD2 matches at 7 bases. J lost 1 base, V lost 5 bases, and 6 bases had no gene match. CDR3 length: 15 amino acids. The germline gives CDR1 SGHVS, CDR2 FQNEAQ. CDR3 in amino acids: CASSLSGIGTDTQYF. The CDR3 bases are TGTGCCAGCAGCCTCAGCGGGATTGGCACAGATACGCAGTATTTT.

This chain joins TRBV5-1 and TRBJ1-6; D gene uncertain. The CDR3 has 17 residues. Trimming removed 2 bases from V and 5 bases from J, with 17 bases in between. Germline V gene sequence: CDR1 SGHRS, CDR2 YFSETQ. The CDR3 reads CASSLNARGTDNSPLHF. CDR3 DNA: TGCGCCAGCAGCTTAAACGCCCGGGGAACAGATAATTCACCCCTCCACTTT. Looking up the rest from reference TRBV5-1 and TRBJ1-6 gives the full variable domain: KAGVTQTPRYLIKTRGQQVTLSCSPISGHRSVSWYQQTPGQGLQFLFEYFSETQRNKGNFPGRFSGRQFSNSRSEMNVSTLELGDSALYLCASSLNARGTDNSPLHFGNGTRLTVT.

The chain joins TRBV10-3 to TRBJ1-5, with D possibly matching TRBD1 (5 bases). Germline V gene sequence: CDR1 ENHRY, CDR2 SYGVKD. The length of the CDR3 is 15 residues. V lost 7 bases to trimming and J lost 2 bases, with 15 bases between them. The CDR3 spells CAINAAGPGNQPQHF. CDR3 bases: TGTGCCATCAATGCGGCAGGGCCCGGCAATCAGCCCCAGCATTTT.

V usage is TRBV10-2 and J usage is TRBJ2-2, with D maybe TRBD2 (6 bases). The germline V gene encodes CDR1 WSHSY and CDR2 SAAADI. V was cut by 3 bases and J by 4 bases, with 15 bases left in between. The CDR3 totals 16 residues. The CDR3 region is CASSESPRRATGELFF. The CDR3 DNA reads TGCGCCAGCAGTGAATCTCCGCGGAGGGCCACCGGGGAGCTGTTTTTT.

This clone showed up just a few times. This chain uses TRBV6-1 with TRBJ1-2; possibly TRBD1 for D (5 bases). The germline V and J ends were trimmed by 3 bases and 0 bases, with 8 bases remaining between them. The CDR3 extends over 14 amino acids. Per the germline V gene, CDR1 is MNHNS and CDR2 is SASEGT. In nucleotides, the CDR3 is TGTGCCAGCAGTGACAGGGCTTCTAACTATGGCTACACCTTC. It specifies CASSDRASNYGYTF.

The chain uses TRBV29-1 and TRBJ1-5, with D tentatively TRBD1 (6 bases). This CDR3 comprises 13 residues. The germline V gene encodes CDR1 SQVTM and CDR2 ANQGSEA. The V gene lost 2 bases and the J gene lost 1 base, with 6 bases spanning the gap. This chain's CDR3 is CSVEQGSNQPQHF. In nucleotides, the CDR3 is TGCAGCGTTGAACAGGGGAGCAATCAGCCCCAGCATTTT.

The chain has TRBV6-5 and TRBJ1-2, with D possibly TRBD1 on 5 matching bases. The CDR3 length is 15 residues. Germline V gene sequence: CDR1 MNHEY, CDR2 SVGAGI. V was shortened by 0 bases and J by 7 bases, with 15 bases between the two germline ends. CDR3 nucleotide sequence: TGTGCCAGCAGTTACTCGACGCAGGGAAGAAGTGGCTACACCTTC. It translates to CASSYSTQGRSGYTF.